The T cell receptor beta chain under discussion was sequenced for a study of response to subunit inactivated influenza vaccine. There are a few counts of this clonotype. The CDR3 runs to 13 residues. The germline V gene encodes CDR1 DFQATT and CDR2 SNEGSKA (reference sequence). V was shortened by 3 bases and J by 3 bases, with 11 bases between the two germline ends. MiXCR, applied by TCRdb to the RT-PCR reads, yields one record per CDR3 protein. The data hold roughly 780,000 distinct CDR3 sequences, with under 20% observed a single time. This TCR derives from a man aged 45 to 65 who received an inactivated influenza vaccine. Sequencing was performed on PBMCs from blood, taken approximately 5 days after vaccination. The chain combines TRBV20-1 with TRBJ1-1; D is undetermined. For the CDR3, the DNA is TGCAGTGCTAGTGGAAACGTTGACACTGAAGCTTTCTTT. Residues: CSASGNVDTEAFF.